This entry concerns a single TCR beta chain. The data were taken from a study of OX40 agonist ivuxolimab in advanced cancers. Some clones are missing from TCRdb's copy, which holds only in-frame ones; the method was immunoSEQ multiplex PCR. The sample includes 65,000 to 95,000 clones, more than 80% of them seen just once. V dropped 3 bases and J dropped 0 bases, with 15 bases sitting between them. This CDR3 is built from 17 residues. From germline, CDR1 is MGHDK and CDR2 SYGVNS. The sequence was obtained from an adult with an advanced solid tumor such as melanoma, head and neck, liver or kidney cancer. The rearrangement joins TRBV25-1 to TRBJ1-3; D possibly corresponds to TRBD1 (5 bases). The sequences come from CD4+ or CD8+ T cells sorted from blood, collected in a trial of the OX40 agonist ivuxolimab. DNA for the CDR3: TGTGCCAGCAGTGAGCGATTTAGACAGAACTCTGGAAACACCATATATTTT. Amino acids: CASSERFRQNSGNTIYF.